The rows below give T cell receptor beta chains drawn from one sample of a study of blood T cell repertoires in COVID-19. Measured with immunoSEQ multiplex PCR; TCRdb has only the in-frame clones, and not every one. The sample lists 200,000 to 250,000 clones, about three quarters seen once, with around 7.7% in the top ten. Sequencing used peripheral blood. These TCRs come from a woman in her 70s with acute or convalescent COVID-19. Each CDR3 is given with its conserved first and last residue. Fields, in order: D gene, J gene, clone size, V gene, CDR3 protein, CDR3 DNA. D genes are given only for firm matches. For some rows the clone size is stated as once, few or many, or as a class when expanded; others skip it.

.	TRBJ2-2	.	TRBV24-1	CATTRAADTGELFF	TGTGCCACCACGCGGGCCGCTGACACCGGGGAGCTGTTTTTT
.	TRBJ1-3	few	TRBV2	CASSVEGAGNTIYF	TGTGCCAGCAGTGTTGAAGGGGCTGGAAACACCATATATTTT
TRBD1	TRBJ2-5	.	TRBV24-1	CATSAGGTGGTVRETQYF	TGTGCCACCAGTGCCGGTGGGACAGGGGGCACGGTCCGGGAGACCCAGTACTTC
TRBD2	TRBJ2-1	few	TRBV2	CASTGLAGFGEQFF	TGTGCCAGCACGGGACTAGCGGGGTTCGGTGAGCAGTTCTTC
TRBD2	TRBJ2-5	.	TRBV2	CASSAGGKTQYF	TGTGCCAGCAGTGCGGGGGGTAAGACCCAGTACTTC
.	TRBJ1-2	.	TRBV5-1	CASSLGQDYGYTF	TGCGCCAGCAGCTTGGGACAGGACTATGGCTACACCTTC
TRBD1	TRBJ1-2	once	TRBV18	CASSRNQLDRAWGYTF	TGTGCCAGCTCACGCAACCAATTGGACAGGGCTTGGGGCTACACCTTC
TRBD2	TRBJ2-3	once	TRBV3-1/TRBV3-2	CASSHQGGLAVYTDTQYF	TGTGCCAGCAGCCACCAAGGGGGACTAGCGGTTTACACAGATACGCAGTATTTT
TRBD1	TRBJ1-2	once	TRBV6-5	CASRPGTGGYGYTF	TGTGCCAGCAGACCCGGGACAGGGGGATATGGCTACACCTTC
TRBD2	TRBJ2-1	.	TRBV5-1	CASSLAPLAGGINEQFF	TGCGCCAGCAGCTTGGCCCCACTAGCGGGGGGGATAAATGAGCAGTTCTTC
.	TRBJ2-3	.	TRBV12-3/TRBV12-4	CASRPLSTDTQYF	TGTGCCAGCAGACCCCTAAGCACAGATACGCAGTATTTT
TRBD1	TRBJ1-6	.	TRBV10-3	CAIAGTGDSPLHF	TGTGCCATTGCGGGGACAGGGGATTCTCCCCTCCACTTT
.	TRBJ2-2	.	TRBV12-3/TRBV12-4	CASRYTGELFF	TGTGCCAGCAGATATACCGGGGAGCTGTTTTTT
.	TRBJ2-5	.	TRBV9	CASSVAAQGETQYF	TGTGCCAGCAGCGTAGCCGCGCAGGGGGAGACCCAGTACTTC
.	TRBJ2-3	.	TRBV6-5	CASQSASAGTDTQYF	TGTGCCAGCCAGTCAGCTAGCGCCGGCACAGATACGCAGTATTTT
TRBD1	TRBJ1-5	.	TRBV7-2	CASSSEDRGRSQPQHF	TGTGCCAGCAGCTCCGAGGACAGGGGAAGGAGTCAGCCCCAGCATTTT
TRBD1	TRBJ2-5	.	TRBV5-4	CASSAGTGETQYF	TGTGCCAGCAGCGCAGGGACAGGAGAGACCCAGTACTTC
TRBD2	TRBJ2-3	.	TRBV7-2	CASNRPSGGDTQYF	TGTGCCAGCAACCGGCCTAGCGGGGGGGATACGCAGTATTTT
.	TRBJ2-5	.	TRBV11-2	CASSLLRLASSQETQYF	TGTGCCAGCAGCTTATTGCGCTTGGCTAGCAGCCAAGAGACCCAGTACTTC
.	TRBJ1-2	.	TRBV19	CASSMGGVHYGYTF	TGTGCCAGTAGTATGGGGGGAGTCCACTATGGCTACACCTTC
.	TRBJ1-5	many	TRBV18	CASSPQGVGSNQPQHF	TGTGCCAGCTCACCACAAGGGGTAGGAAGCAATCAGCCCCAGCATTTT
.	TRBJ1-1	.	TRBV9	CASSVEIDTEAFF	TGTGCCAGCAGCGTAGAGATAGACACTGAAGCTTTCTTT
.	TRBJ2-5	.	TRBV12-3/TRBV12-4	CASSLRLAETQYF	TGTGCCAGCAGTTTGAGGCTAGCGGAGACCCAGTACTTC
.	TRBJ2-3	once	TRBV2	CASRGTVTDTQYF	TGTGCCAGCCGGGGGACAGTCACAGATACGCAGTATTTT
.	TRBJ1-2	few	TRBV4-1	CASSQDTNYGYTF	TGCGCCAGCAGCCAAGACACTAACTATGGCTACACCTTC
.	TRBJ2-1	.	TRBV2	CASSRARAEQFF	TGTGCCAGCTCTCGAGCCCGCGCTGAGCAGTTCTTC
.	TRBJ2-7	.	TRBV27	CASSFLAETGEQYF	TGTGCCAGCAGTTTTCTAGCCGAAACGGGGGAGCAGTACTTC
.	TRBJ1-3	.	TRBV6-6	CASSYVRGNTIYF	TGTGCCAGCAGTTACGTCAGAGGAAACACCATATATTTT
TRBD1	TRBJ1-2	.	TRBV5-6	CASSSDRTLYGYTF	TGTGCCAGCAGCTCGGACAGGACTCTCTATGGCTACACCTTC
.	TRBJ2-3	.	TRBV6-2/TRBV6-3	CASSYSAIGAGTQYF	TGTGCCAGCAGTTACTCTGCCATAGGGGCAGGAACGCAGTATTTT
.	TRBJ2-7	.	TRBV7-6	CASSSGGDRAYF	TGTGCCAGCAGCTCGGGGGGGGACAGGGCGTACTTC
.	TRBJ2-2	.	TRBV30	CAWRTSGRISGELFF	TGTGCCTGGAGAACCTCGGGGAGGATAAGCGGGGAGCTGTTTTTT
TRBD2	TRBJ2-2	.	TRBV19	CASVWTSSGELFF	TGTGCCAGTGTGTGGACTAGCAGTGGGGAGCTGTTTTTT
.	TRBJ1-1	.	TRBV7-8	CASSLPGQAGGTFF	TGTGCCAGCAGTCTCCCCGGACAAGCCGGGGGAACTTTCTTT
TRBD1	TRBJ2-7	.	TRBV9	CASSTGTGEFYEQYF	TGTGCCAGCAGTACCGGGACAGGGGAGTTCTACGAGCAGTACTTC
TRBD2	TRBJ2-1	.	TRBV7-2	CASSFSGGAYNEQFF	TGTGCCAGCAGCTTTAGCGGGGGGGCCTACAATGAGCAGTTCTTC
TRBD1	TRBJ1-1	.	TRBV12-5	CASGSGTGNTEAFF	TGTGCTAGTGGTTCCGGGACAGGGAACACTGAAGCTTTCTTT
.	TRBJ1-4	.	TRBV18	CASSPGGQPNEKLFF	TGTGCCAGCTCACCAGGTGGACAACCTAATGAAAAACTGTTTTTT
.	TRBJ1-3	.	TRBV10-2	CASSDQGPRDRRNTIYF	TGCGCCAGCAGTGATCAGGGCCCCAGGGATCGGAGAAACACCATATATTTT
.	TRBJ2-7	.	TRBV5-1	CASSLSSGGNEQYF	TGCGCCAGCAGCTTAAGTTCGGGCGGGAACGAGCAGTACTTC
.	TRBJ2-2	.	TRBV19	CARRGRNTGELFF	TGTGCCAGGCGGGGTCGCAACACCGGGGAGCTGTTTTTT
.	TRBJ2-3	.	TRBV6-5	CASRQGRARGDTQYF	TGTGCCAGCCGCCAGGGGAGGGCCCGTGGGGATACGCAGTATTTT